The 15 T cell receptor beta chains below come from one sample, sequenced in a study of T-cell reconstitution after alpha-beta-depleted transplantation in children. Construction of the TCRbeta library involved unique molecular identifiers. In TCRdb, the PCR reads were re-called with MiXCR into one record per CDR3 protein. The sample yields some 590,000 distinct CDR3 sequences, roughly a tenth seen once. The sequencing here drew on PBMCs from the stem cell graft donor, taken from the stem cell graft. The receptor set was obtained from a human donor who donated a stem cell graft to a child with acute myeloid leukemia.

The table lists this clonotype with a few counts. The chain uses TRBV7-6 and TRBJ1-1; D gene uncertain. Germline loops: CDR1 SGHVS, CDR2 FNYEAQ. Trimming removed 2 bases at V and 3 bases at J, with 7 bases between. The CDR3 covers 13 residues. CDR3 sequence: CASSLMEDTEAFF. The CDR3 region has the DNA TGTGCCAGCAGCTTAATGGAGGACACTGAAGCTTTCTTT.

The chain links TRBV7-2 to TRBJ2-7; TRBD2 agrees at 8 bases. The junction had 12 bases not matched to a gene; V was cut back by 6 bases and J by 5 bases. The length of the CDR3 is 15 residues. The germline CDR1 and CDR2 sequences are SGHTA and FQGNSA. The chain's CDR3 is CASSQSGTRIHEQYF. In DNA, the CDR3 is TGTGCCAGCAGTCAATCCGGGACTAGGATCCACGAGCAGTACTTC.

This clonotype occurred many times. The chain uses TRBV4-2 and TRBJ2-5, with D possibly TRBD1 on 5 matching bases. From germline, CDR1 is LGHNA and CDR2 YNFKEQ. Trimming pared 0 bases from V and 3 bases from J, leaving 11 bases between. This CDR3 has 15 amino acids. Here the CDR3 reads CASSQDWGREETQYF. The CDR3 DNA follows: TGTGCCAGCAGCCAAGACTGGGGCAGAGAAGAGACCCAGTACTTC.

This clonotype appeared many times. The chain employs TRBV9 and TRBJ2-7; unclear D gene. Germline values: CDR1 SGDLS, CDR2 YYNGEE. The CDR3 sequence is 13 residues long. V was shortened by 5 bases and J by 0 bases, with 9 bases between the two germline ends. CDR3: CASSTVGSYEQYF. The DNA for the CDR3 is TGTGCCAGCAGTACAGTGGGCTCCTACGAGCAGTACTTC.

The chain combines TRBV10-3 with TRBJ2-3, with TRBD2 as a possible D gene (5 bases). The length of the CDR3 is 13 residues. Germline V gives CDR1 ENHRY, CDR2 SYGVKD. V lost 10 bases and J lost 1, with 12 bases in between. CDR3 nucleotide sequence: TGTGCCACGAGGGCCTCGGGCACAGATACGCAGTATTTT. Its translation: CATRASGTDTQYF.

The chain links TRBV11-1 to TRBJ2-2, with D unresolved. The V gene lost 3 bases and the J gene lost 5 bases, with 10 bases spanning the gap. CDR1 is SGHAT and CDR2 is FQDESV in the germline V gene (reference sequence). The CDR3 length is 14 residues. DNA of the CDR3: TGTGCCAGCAGCTTCCAGACCGTAACCGGGGAGCTGTTTTTT. Its translation is CASSFQTVTGELFF.

The chain links TRBV5-1 to TRBJ1-5; 11 bases are shared with TRBD1. The germline V gene encodes CDR1 SGHRS and CDR2 YFSETQ. CDR3 length: 16 residues. The junction had 8 bases not matched to a gene; V was cut back by 2 bases and J by 7 bases. The CDR3, as DNA: TGCGCCAGCAGCTTTGGACAGGGGGCGCAAGGCCAGCCCCAGCATTTT. Translated, it gives CASSFGQGAQGQPQHF. Looking up the rest from reference TRBV5-1 and TRBJ1-5 gives the full variable domain: KAGVTQTPRYLIKTRGQQVTLSCSPISGHRSVSWYQQTPGQGLQFLFEYFSETQRNKGNFPGRFSGRQFSNSRSEMNVSTLELGDSALYLCASSFGQGAQGQPQHFGDGTRLSIL.

This clonotype was detected a few times. The chain has TRBV6-2 or TRBV6-3 and TRBJ2-7, with unresolved D. The CDR3 is 14 residues long. Germline CDR1 is MNHEY and CDR2 is SVGEGT. V was trimmed by 4 bases and J by 2 bases, leaving 12 bases between them. CDR3 DNA sequence: TGTGCCAGCAGTTTACTCACCTATACCTACGAGCAGTACTTC. Amino acid sequence: CASSLLTYTYEQYF.

There are a few counts of this clonotype. The J gene is TRBJ1-5, the V gene TRBV30, with no clear D. The CDR3 totals 13 residues. Trimming shortened V by 2 bases and J by 7 bases, and 12 bases separated the two germline ends. Germline CDR1 and CDR2: GTSNPN and SVGIG (reference sequence). Here the CDR3 reads CAWSPGPGQPQHF. DNA of the CDR3: TGTGCCTGGAGTCCCGGCCCGGGGCAGCCCCAGCATTTT.

At least ten counts were recorded for this clonotype. The rearrangement joins TRBV25-1 to TRBJ2-7; 8 nucleotides align to TRBD1. Germline V CDR1 and CDR2: MGHDK, SYGVNS. With 3 bases clipped from V and 2 bases from J, the junction kept 6 bases outside the gene matches. The CDR3 runs to 15 residues. The CDR3 reads CASSDPTGATYEQYF. CDR3 sequence (DNA): TGTGCCAGCAGTGATCCGACAGGGGCCACCTACGAGCAGTACTTC.

V usage is TRBV7-2 and J usage is TRBJ1-3, with 7 bases matching TRBD1. V dropped 0 bases and J dropped 1; count of bases not matched to a gene: 12. Germline CDR1 reads SGHTA; CDR2 reads FQGNSA. The CDR3 runs 19 residues. The DNA of the CDR3 is TGTGCCAGCAGCTTAGCCGGGACAGTCTTTCCTTTATCTGGAAACACCATATATTTT. Protein sequence: CASSLAGTVFPLSGNTIYF.

This clonotype appeared a few times. The chain carries TRBV20-1 and TRBJ2-7; 10 bases line up with TRBD2. Germline CDR1 DFQATT, CDR2 SNEGSKA (reference sequence). The V segment lost 3 bases and the J segment 13 bases; nucleotides outside the gene matches: 12. The CDR3 runs to 13 residues. The CDR3 loop reads CSARFEASGSVYF. The CDR3 DNA reads as TGCAGTGCTAGGTTCGAGGCTAGCGGGAGTGTTTACTTC.

This clonotype occurred a few times. The chain has TRBV3-1 and TRBJ2-1; maybe TRBD1 (5 bases). The CDR3 covers 15 residues. Germline CDR1 reads LGHDT; CDR2 reads YNNKEL (reference sequence). The V end lost 4 bases, the J end lost 2 bases, and 12 bases lay between the germline ends. The CDR3 here is CASSRTGAPYNEQFF. CDR3 in DNA: TGTGCCAGCAGCCGCACAGGAGCCCCCTACAATGAGCAGTTCTTC.

The sample holds a few counts of this clonotype. A junction end diverges from the germline sequence, so it may reflect a read error. The J gene is TRBJ2-1, the V gene TRBV2; D possibly corresponds to TRBD2 (6 bases). The CDR3 consists of 18 residues. Germline V lookup: CDR1 SNHLY, CDR2 FYNNEI. This chain's CDR3 is CTSSTPVGGSPNYNEQFF. DNA for the CDR3: TGTACCAGCAGCACCCCAGTCGGAGGGAGCCCCAATTACAATGAGCAGTTCTTC.

This clonotype was found many times. The V and J genes are TRBV7-9 and TRBJ2-5, with D tentatively TRBD1 (5 bases). This CDR3 has 14 amino acids. Trimming removed 4 bases at V and 7 bases at J, with 16 bases between. Germline CDR1 reads SEHNR; CDR2 reads FQNEAQ (reference sequence). The CDR3 loop reads CASSSFEGQGTQYF. CDR3 nucleotides: TGTGCCAGCAGCTCGTTCGAAGGCCAGGGGACCCAGTACTTC.